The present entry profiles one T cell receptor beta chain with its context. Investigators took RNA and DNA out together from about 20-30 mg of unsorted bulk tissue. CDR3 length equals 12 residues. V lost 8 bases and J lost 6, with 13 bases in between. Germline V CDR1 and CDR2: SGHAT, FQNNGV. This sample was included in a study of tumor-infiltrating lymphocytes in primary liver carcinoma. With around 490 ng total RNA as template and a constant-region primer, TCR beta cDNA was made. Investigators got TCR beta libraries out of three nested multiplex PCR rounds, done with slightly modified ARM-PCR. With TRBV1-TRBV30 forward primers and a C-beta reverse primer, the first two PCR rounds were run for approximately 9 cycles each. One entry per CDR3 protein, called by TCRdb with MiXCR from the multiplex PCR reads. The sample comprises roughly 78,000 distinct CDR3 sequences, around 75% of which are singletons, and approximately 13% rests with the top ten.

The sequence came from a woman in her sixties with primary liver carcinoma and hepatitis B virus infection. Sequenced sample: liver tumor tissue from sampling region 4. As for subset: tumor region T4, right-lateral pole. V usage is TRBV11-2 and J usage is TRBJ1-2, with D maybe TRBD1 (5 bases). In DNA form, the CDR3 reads TGTGCCAGCTCCTCGAGGGGACATGGCTACACCTTC. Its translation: CASSSRGHGYTF.